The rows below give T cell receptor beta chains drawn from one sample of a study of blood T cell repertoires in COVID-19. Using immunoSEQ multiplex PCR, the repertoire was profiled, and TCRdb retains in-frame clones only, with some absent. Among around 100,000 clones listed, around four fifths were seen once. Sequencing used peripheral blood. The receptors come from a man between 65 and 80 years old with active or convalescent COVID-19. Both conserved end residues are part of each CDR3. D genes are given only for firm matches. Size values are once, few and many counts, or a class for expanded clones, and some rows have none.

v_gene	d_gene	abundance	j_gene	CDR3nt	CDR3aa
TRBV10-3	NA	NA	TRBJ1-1	TGTGCCATCAGTGAGTCATCGGGAACTGAAGCTTTCTTT	CAISESSGTEAFF
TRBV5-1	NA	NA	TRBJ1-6	TGCGCCAGCAGCGAAGACAGTCGGTCATACTCACCCCTCCACTTT	CASSEDSRSYSPLHF
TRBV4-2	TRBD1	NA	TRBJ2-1	TGTGCCAGCAGCCCTCAGGGGGCTTGGAATGAGCAGTTCTTC	CASSPQGAWNEQFF
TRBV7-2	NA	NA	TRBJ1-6	TGTGCCAGCAGCTTAGTGCAGGGGATTAAGGGTAATTCACCCCTCCACTTT	CASSLVQGIKGNSPLHF
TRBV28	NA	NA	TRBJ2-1	TGTGCCAGCAGTTTGGCTGGAATTAGCCCCTACAATGAGCAGTTCTTC	CASSLAGISPYNEQFF
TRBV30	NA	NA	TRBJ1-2	TGTGCCTGGAGGGGAGACACCAGGAACTATGGCTACACCTTC	CAWRGDTRNYGYTF
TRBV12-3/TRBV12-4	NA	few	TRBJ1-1	TGTGCCAGCAGCAGGGATTTACCAGGTGAAGCTTTCTTT	CASSRDLPGEAFF
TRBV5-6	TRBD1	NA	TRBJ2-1	TGTGCCAGCAGCTTGTTGGCCCCTGGGACAGGTTGGTACAATGAGCAGTTCTTC	CASSLLAPGTGWYNEQFF
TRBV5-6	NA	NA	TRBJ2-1	TGTGCCAGCAGCCTGATGACTAGCTACAATGAGCAGTTCTTC	CASSLMTSYNEQFF
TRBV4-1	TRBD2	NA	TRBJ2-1	TGCGCCAGCAGCCAAGATCGCGGGGGGGCAAAGAATGAGCAGTTCTTC	CASSQDRGGAKNEQFF
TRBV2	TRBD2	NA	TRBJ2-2	TGTGCCAGCGCCGGGACTAGCGGAAACACCGGGGAGCTGTTTTTT	CASAGTSGNTGELFF
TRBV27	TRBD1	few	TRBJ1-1	TGTGCCAGCAGTTGGGACAGGGGGCACACTGAAGCTTTCTTT	CASSWDRGHTEAFF
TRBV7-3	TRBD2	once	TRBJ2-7	TGTGCCAGCAGCCCCGGGGGGGATTTATCCTACGAGCAGTACTTC	CASSPGGDLSYEQYF
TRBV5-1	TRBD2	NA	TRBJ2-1	TGCGCCACCCGGAGGGCGGGAGGGCCAGATTGGAATGAGCAGTTCTTC	CATRRAGGPDWNEQFF
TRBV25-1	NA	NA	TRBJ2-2	TGTGCCAGCAGTGAATCAAGTAGCGGACCAACCGGGGAGCTGTTTTTT	CASSESSSGPTGELFF
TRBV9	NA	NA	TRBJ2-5	TGTGCCAGCAGCGTAGGGGACTCCACGGTGGAGGAGACCCAGTACTTC	CASSVGDSTVEETQYF
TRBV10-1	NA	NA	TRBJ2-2	TGCGCCGGCCGACAGGATTCGAACACCGGGGAGCTGTTTTTT	CAGRQDSNTGELFF
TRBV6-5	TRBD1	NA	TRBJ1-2	TGTGCCAGCCTGACAGGGGGCTTGGGCTACACCTTC	CASLTGGLGYTF
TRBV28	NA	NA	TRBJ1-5	TGTGCCAGCAAGCCCGGGTGGGGCAATCAGCCCCAGCATTTT	CASKPGWGNQPQHF
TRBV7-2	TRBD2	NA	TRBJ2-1	TGTGCCAGCAGCGCGCGTTTCGGGGGGGAGCAGTTCTTC	CASSARFGGEQFF
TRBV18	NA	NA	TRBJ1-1	TGTGCCAGCTCCTCAACGGGGGGGGACCCTGACACTGAAGCTTTCTTT	CASSSTGGDPDTEAFF
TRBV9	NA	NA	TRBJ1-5	TGTGCCAATAACCCACAGGTTAGCAATCAGCCCCAGCATTTT	CANNPQVSNQPQHF
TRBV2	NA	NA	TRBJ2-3	TGTGCCAGCAGTGAAGACTCACTAGATACGCGGTATTTT	CASSEDSLDTRYF
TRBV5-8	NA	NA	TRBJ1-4	TGTGCCAGCAGCAAGGGATCCTCGGGGGGTGAAAAACTGTTTTTT	CASSKGSSGGEKLFF
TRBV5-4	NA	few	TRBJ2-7	TGTGCCAGCAGCGGTACAGGGCTTTGGGACGAGCAGTACTTC	CASSGTGLWDEQYF
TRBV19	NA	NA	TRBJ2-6	TGTGCCAGTAGTATGGGCAGCTCTGGGGCCAACGTCCTGACTTTC	CASSMGSSGANVLTF
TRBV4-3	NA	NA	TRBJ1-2	TGCGCCAGCAGCCAAGAGATCGGGGGTCACTATGGCTACACCTTC	CASSQEIGGHYGYTF
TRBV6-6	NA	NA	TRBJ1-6	TGTGCCAGCAGTGGGCCCGGGGGTAATTCACCCCTCCACTTT	CASSGPGGNSPLHF
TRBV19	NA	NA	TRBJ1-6	TGTGCCAGTAGGCTGCGGGGCTCCTATAATTCACCCCTCCACTTT	CASRLRGSYNSPLHF
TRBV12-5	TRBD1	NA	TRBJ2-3	TGTGCTAGTGATATAGGGGGCAGGAAGGTCACAGATACGCAGTATTTT	CASDIGGRKVTDTQYF
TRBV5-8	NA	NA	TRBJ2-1	TGTGCCAGCAGCTGGGCCGTTTCGGGCAGGGATGAGCAGTTCTTC	CASSWAVSGRDEQFF
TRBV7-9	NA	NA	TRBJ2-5	TGTGCCAGCAGCTTAGCTACAGAAGAGACCCAGTACTTC	CASSLATEETQYF
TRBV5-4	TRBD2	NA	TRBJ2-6	TGTGCCAGCAGCACCGGACTAGCGGGAATCGGTGGGGCCAACGTCCTGACTTTC	CASSTGLAGIGGANVLTF
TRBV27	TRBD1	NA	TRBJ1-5	TGTGCCAGCAGTTCGGGACAGGGGGCTATTACTGCCCTCCCTCAGCCCCAGCATTTT	CASSSGQGAITALPQPQHF
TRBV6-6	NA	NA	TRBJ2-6	TGTGCCAGCGCTATAGGACAAATCTCTGGGGCCAACGTCCTGACTTTC	CASAIGQISGANVLTF
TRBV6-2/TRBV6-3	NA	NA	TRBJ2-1	TGTGCCAGCAGTTACCAGGGGCCCTACAATGAGCAGTTCTTC	CASSYQGPYNEQFF
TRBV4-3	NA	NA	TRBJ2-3	TGCGCCAGCAGCCAAGAATGGACGGGAACGGATACGCAGTATTTT	CASSQEWTGTDTQYF
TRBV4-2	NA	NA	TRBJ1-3	TGTGCCAGCAGCCCCCAGACACGTAATGGAAACACCATATATTTT	CASSPQTRNGNTIYF
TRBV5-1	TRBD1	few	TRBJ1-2	TGCGCCAGCAGCTTCACAGGGGCGGGTGGCTACACCTTC	CASSFTGAGGYTF
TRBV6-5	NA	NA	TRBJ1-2	TGTGCCAGCAGTTACTCGTTAGAGGTCTATGGCTACACCTTC	CASSYSLEVYGYTF
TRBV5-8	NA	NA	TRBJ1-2	TGTGCCAGCAGCTTGTGGGCCCTTTATGGCTACACCTTC	CASSLWALYGYTF
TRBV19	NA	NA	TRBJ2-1	TGTGCCAGTAGACTGAGGGCTATGGATGAGCAGTTCTTC	CASRLRAMDEQFF
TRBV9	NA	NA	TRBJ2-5	TGTGCCAGCAGCCCCCGGGAACAGATAGAAGAGACCCAGTACTTC	CASSPREQIEETQYF
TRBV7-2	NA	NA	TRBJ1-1	TGTGCCAGCAGCTTAGGTGGGCTAGGGGGCACTGAAGCTTTCTTT	CASSLGGLGGTEAFF
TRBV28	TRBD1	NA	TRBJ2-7	TGTGCCAGCAGTTCCCCTGGACAGGGGGCCTATAACGAGCAGTACTTC	CASSSPGQGAYNEQYF
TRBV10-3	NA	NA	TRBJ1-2	TGTGCCATCAGTGAGTCGCAGGGGAACTATGGCTACACCTTC	CAISESQGNYGYTF
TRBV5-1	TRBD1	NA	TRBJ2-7	TGCGCCAGCAGCCCGACCGGCCGGACAGGGCGCAACGAGCAGTACTTC	CASSPTGRTGRNEQYF